This T cell receptor beta chain was identified during a study of T cell changes during pregnancy in multiple sclerosis. Profiling relied on immunoSEQ multiplex PCR, and the TCRdb table lists in-frame clones only, not all of them. In the table there are roughly 93,000 clones, less than 95% of which are singletons. This CDR3 has 15 amino acids. The V gene's germline CDR1 is SQVTM and CDR2 ANQGSEA. J lost 6 bases, V lost 7 bases, and 9 bases had no gene match. This clone was seen only once. Source: peripheral blood, taken before pregnancy. The TCR was taken from a female donor with multiple sclerosis, enrolled in a pregnancy study. V gene TRBV29-1 combines with J gene TRBJ2-1; TRBD2 matches 13 bases. The CDR3 is CSATSGGARGNEQFF. The CDR3 bases are TGCAGCGCCACTAGCGGGGGGGCCAGGGGCAATGAGCAGTTCTTC.